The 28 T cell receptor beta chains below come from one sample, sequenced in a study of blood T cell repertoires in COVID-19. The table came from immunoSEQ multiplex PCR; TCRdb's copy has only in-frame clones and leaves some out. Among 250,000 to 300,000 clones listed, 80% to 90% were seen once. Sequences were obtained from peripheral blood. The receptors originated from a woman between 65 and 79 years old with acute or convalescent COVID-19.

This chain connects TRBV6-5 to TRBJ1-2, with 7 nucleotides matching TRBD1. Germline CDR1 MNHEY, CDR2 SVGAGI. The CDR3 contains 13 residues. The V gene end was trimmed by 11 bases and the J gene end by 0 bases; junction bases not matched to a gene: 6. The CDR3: CAARGAANYGYTF. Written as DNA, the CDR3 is TGTGCCGCCAGGGGGGCAGCTAACTATGGCTACACCTTC.

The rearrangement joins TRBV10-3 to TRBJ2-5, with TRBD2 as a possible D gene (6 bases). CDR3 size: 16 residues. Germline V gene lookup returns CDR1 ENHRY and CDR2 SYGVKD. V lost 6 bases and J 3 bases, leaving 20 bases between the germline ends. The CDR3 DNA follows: TGTGCCATCAGGAACAGCGGGTACGATCAAGAAGAGACCCAGTACTTC. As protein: CAIRNSGYDQEETQYF.

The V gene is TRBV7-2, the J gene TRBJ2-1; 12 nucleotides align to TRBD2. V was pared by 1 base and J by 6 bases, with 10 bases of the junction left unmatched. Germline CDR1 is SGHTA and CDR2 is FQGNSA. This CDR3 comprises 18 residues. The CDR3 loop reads CASSLVISSGGAINEQFF. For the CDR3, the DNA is TGTGCCAGCAGCTTAGTAATTTCTAGCGGGGGGGCCATCAATGAGCAGTTCTTC.

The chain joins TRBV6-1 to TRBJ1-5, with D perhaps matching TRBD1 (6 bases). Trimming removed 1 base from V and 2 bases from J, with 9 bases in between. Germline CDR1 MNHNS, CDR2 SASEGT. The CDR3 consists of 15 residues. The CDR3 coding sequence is TGTGCCAGCAGTGAAGTAGGGGGAGGCAATCAGCCCCAGCATTTT. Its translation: CASSEVGGGNQPQHF.

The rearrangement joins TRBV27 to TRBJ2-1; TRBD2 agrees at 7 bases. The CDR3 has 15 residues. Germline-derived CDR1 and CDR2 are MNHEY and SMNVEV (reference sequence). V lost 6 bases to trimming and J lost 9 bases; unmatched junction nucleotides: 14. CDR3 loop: CASSLTSSGFGEQFF. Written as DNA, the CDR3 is TGTGCCAGCAGCTTGACTAGCTCGGGCTTCGGTGAGCAGTTCTTC.

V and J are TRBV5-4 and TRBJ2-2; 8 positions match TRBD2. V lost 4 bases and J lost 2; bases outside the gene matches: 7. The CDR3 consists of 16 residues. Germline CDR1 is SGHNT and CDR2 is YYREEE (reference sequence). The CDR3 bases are TGTGCCAGCAGCAGGACTAGCTGGTCTAACACCGGGGAGCTGTTTTTT. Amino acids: CASSRTSWSNTGELFF.

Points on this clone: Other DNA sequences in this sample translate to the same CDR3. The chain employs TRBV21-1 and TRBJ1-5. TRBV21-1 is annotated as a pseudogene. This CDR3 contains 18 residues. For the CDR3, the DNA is TGTGCCAGCAACCAGGGACGGACTAAGTTCTATAGCAATCAGCCCCAGCATTTT. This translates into CASNQGRTKFYSNQPQHF.

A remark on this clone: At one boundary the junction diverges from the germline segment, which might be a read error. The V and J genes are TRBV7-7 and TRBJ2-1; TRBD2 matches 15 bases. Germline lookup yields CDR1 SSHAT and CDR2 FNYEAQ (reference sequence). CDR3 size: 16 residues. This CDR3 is CASSSGLAGGGHEQFF. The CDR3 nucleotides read TGTGCTAGCAGCTCGGGACTAGCGGGGGGAGGCCATGAGCAGTTCTTC.

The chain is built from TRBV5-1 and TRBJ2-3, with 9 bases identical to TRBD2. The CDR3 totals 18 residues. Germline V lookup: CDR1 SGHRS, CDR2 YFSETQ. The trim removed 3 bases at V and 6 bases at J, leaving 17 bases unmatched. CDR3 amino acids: CASSWGLASGVIRDTQYF. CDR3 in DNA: TGCGCCAGCAGCTGGGGGTTGGCTAGCGGGGTCATTAGGGATACGCAGTATTTT. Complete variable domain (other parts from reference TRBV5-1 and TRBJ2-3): KAGVTQTPRYLIKTRGQQVTLSCSPISGHRSVSWYQQTPGQGLQFLFEYFSETQRNKGNFPGRFSGRQFSNSRSEMNVSTLELGDSALYLCASSWGLASGVIRDTQYFGPGTRLTVL.

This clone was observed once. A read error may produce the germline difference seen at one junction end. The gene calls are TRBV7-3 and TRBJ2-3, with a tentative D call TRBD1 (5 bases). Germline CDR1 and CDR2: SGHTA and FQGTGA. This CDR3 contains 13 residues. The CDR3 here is CASSLTQQGTPIF. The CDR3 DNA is TGTGCCAGCAGCTTAACTCAGCAGGGAACCCCGATTTTT.

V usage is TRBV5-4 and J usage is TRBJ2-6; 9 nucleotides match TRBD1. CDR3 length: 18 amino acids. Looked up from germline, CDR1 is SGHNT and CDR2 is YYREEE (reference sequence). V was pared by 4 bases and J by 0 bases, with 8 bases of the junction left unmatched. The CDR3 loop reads CASSPGTGQFSGANVLTF. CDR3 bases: TGTGCCAGCAGCCCTGGGACAGGGCAATTCTCTGGGGCCAACGTCCTGACTTTC.

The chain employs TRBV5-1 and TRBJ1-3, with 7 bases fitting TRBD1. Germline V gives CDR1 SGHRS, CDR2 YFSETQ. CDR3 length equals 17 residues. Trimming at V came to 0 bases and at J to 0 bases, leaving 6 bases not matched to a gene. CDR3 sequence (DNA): TGCGCCAGCAGCTTGGGGACAGGAGGTGGCTCTGGAAACACCATATATTTT. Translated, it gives CASSLGTGGGSGNTIYF.

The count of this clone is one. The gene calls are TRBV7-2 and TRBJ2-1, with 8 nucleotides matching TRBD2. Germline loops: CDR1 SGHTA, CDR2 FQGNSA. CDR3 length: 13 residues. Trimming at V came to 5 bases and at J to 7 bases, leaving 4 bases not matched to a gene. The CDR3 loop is CASSPRGGNEQFF. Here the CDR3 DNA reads TGTGCCAGCAGCCCCCGCGGGGGGAATGAGCAGTTCTTC. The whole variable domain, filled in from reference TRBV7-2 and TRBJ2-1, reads GAGVSQSPSNKVTEKGKDVELRCDPISGHTALYWYRQSLGQGLEFLIYFQGNSAPDKSGLPSDRFSAERTGGSVSTLTIQRTQQEDSAVYLCASSPRGGNEQFFGPGTRLTVL.

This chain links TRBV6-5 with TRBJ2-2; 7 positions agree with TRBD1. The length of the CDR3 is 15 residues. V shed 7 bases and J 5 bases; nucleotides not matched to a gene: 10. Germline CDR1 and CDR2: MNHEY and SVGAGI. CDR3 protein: CASTPTGYGTGELFF. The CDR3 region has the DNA TGTGCCAGCACCCCGACAGGGTACGGGACCGGGGAGCTGTTTTTT.

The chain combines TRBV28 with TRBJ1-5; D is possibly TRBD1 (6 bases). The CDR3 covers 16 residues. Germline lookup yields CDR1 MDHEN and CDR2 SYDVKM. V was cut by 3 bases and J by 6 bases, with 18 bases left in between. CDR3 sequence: CASSLSSGVGSQPQHF. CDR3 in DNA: TGTGCCAGCAGTTTGTCCTCAGGGGTGGGTAGTCAGCCCCAGCATTTT.

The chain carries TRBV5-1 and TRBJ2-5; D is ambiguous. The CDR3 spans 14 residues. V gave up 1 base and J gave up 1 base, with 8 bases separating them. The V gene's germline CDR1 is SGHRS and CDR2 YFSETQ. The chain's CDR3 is CASSLNGPQETQYF. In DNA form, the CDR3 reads TGCGCCAGCAGCTTGAACGGTCCCCAAGAGACCCAGTACTTC.

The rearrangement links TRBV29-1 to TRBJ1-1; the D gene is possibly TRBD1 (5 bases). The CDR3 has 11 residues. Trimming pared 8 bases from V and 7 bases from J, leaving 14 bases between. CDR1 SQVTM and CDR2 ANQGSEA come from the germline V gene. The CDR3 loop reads CSTTRRGEAFF. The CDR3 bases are TGCAGCACGACTCGAAGGGGTGAAGCTTTCTTT.

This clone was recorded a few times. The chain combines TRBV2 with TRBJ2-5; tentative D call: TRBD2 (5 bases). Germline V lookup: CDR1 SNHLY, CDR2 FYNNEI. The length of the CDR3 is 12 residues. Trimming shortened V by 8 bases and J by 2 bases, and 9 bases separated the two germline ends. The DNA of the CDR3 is TGTGCCAGCGGGAGACTTCAAGAGACCCAGTACTTC. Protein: CASGRLQETQYF.

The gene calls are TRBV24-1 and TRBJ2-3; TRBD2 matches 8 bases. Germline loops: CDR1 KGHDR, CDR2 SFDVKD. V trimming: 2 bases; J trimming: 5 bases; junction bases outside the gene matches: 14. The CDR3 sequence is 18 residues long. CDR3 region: CATSDSALGAGGKDTQYF. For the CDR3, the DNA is TGTGCCACCAGTGATTCCGCCCTCGGCGCGGGGGGTAAAGATACGCAGTATTTT.

The CDR3 loop reads CASSSGNQPQHF. CDR3 DNA: TGTGCCAGCAGTTCGGGGAATCAGCCCCAGCATTTT. V is TRBV28 and J is TRBJ1-5; D uncertain. Germline V gene data show CDR1 as MDHEN and CDR2 as SYDVKM. This CDR3 region has 12 residues. Trimming left V 4 bases short and J 4 bases short, with 5 bases between. Filled out from reference TRBV28 and TRBJ1-5, the complete variable domain reads DVKVTQSSRYLVKRTGEKVFLECVQDMDHENMFWYRQDPGLGLRLIYFSYDVKMKEKGDIPEGYSVSREKKERFSLILESASTNQTSMYLCASSSGNQPQHFGDGTRLSIL.

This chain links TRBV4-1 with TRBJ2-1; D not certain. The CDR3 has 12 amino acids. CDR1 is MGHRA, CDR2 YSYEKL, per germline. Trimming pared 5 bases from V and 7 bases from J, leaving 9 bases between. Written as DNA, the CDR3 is TGCGCCAGCAGCAACAGAAGGAATGAGCAGTTCTTC. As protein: CASSNRRNEQFF.

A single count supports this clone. CDR3 DNA: TGCGCCAGCAGTGAAGGGGACAGGGTTGCTGAAAAACTGTTTTTT. Its translation is CASSEGDRVAEKLFF. The genes are TRBV10-2 and TRBJ1-4; 9 bases line up with TRBD1. Germline CDR1 WSHSY, CDR2 SAAADI. J was trimmed by 7 bases and V by 3 bases; bases with no gene match: 6. CDR3 length equals 15 residues.

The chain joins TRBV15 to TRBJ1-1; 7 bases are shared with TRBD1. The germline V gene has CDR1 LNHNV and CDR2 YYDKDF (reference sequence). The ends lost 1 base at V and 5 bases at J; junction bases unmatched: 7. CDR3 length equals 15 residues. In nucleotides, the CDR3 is TGTGCCACCAGCAGAGGAATCGACAGGGCGACTGAAGCTTTCTTT. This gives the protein CATSRGIDRATEAFF.

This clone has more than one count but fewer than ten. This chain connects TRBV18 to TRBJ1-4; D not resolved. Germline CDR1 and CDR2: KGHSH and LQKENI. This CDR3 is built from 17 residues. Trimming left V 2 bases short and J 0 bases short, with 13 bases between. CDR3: CASSPSGSSSTNEKLFF. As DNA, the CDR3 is TGTGCCAGCTCACCATCCGGGAGCAGCTCAACTAATGAAAAACTGTTTTTT.

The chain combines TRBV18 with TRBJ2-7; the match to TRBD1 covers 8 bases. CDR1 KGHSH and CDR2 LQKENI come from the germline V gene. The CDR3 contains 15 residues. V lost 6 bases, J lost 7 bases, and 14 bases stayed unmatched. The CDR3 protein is CASSKTTGVSWEQYF. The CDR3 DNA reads TGTGCCAGCTCCAAAACGACAGGGGTTTCCTGGGAGCAGTACTTC.

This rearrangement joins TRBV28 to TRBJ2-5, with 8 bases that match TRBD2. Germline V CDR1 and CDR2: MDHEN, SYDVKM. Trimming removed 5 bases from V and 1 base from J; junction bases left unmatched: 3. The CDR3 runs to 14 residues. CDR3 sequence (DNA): TGTGCCAGCAGTCTAACTAGCGGCCAAGAGACCCAGTACTTC. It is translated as CASSLTSGQETQYF.

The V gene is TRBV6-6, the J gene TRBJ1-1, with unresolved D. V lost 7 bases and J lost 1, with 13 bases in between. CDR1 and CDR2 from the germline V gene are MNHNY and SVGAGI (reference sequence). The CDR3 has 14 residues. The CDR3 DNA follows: TGTGCCAGCAAAGTCATCCGAGAGAACACTGAAGCTTTCTTT. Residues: CASKVIRENTEAFF.

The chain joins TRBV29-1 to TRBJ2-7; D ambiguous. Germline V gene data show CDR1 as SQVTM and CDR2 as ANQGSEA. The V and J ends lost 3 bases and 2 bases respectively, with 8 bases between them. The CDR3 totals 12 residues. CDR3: CSVEGTPYEQYF. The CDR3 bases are TGCAGCGTTGAGGGCACCCCCTACGAGCAGTACTTC.